A single T cell receptor (beta chain) is shown here with its context. Individuals in the exposed group had encountered a COVID-19 case within 2 weeks preceding study entry. The protocol was immunoSEQ multiplex PCR, while the TCRdb copy is restricted to in-frame clones and leaves out a portion. The sample holds 430,000 or so clones; approximately 91% are singletons and the top ten take less than 1.5%. The data stem from a study of blood T cell repertoires in COVID-19. Across the whole study: COVID-19 samples from acute and convalescent phases originated in the United States, Italy and Spain. Nucleic acid was either cDNA or gDNA, and it came from T cells, B-cell-depleted T cells, or PBMCs.

The CDR3 extends over 17 amino acids. The germline V gene encodes CDR1 KGHSY and CDR2 FQNENV. J was trimmed by 0 bases and V by 5 bases; bases with no gene match: 9. The V call is TRBV16, the J call TRBJ1-2; 10 positions agree with TRBD1. Sequencing was performed on PBMCs or T cells enriched from blood (not recorded which). This TCR came from a woman between 18 and 29 years old who had been exposed to COVID-19. The CDR3 sequence is CASSEPGQGNPNYGYTF. In nucleotides, the CDR3 is TGTGCCAGCAGCGAACCGGGACAGGGGAACCCTAACTATGGCTACACCTTC. The whole variable domain, filled in from reference TRBV16 and TRBJ1-2, reads GEEVAQTPKHLVRGEGQKAKLYCAPIKGHSYVFWYQQVLKNEFKFLISFQNENVFDETGMPKERFSAKCLPNSPCSLEIQATKLEDSAVYFCASSEPGQGNPNYGYTFGSGTRLTVV.